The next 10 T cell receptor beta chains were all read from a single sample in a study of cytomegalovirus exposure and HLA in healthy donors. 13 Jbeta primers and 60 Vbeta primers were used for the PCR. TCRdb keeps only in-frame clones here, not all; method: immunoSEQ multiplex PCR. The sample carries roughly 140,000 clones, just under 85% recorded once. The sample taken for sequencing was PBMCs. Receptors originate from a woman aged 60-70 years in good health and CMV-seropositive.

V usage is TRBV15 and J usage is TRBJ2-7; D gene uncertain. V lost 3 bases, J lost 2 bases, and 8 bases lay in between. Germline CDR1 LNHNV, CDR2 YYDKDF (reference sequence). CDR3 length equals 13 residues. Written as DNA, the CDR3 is TGTGCCACCAGCAGTAGAGATACCTACGAGCAGTACTTC. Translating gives CATSSRDTYEQYF. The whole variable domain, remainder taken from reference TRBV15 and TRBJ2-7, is DAMVIQNPRYQVTQFGKPVTLSCSQTLNHNVMYWYQQKSSQAPKLLFHYYDKDFNNEADTPDNFQSRRPNTSFCFLDIRSPGLGDTAMYLCATSSRDTYEQYFGPGTRLTVT.

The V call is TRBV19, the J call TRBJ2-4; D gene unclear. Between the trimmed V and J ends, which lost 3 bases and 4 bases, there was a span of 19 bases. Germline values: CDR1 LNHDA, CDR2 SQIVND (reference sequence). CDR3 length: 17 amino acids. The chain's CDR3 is CASSISLTTAGKNIQYF. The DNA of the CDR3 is TGTGCCAGTAGTATCTCCCTTACGACTGCTGGAAAAAACATTCAGTACTTC.

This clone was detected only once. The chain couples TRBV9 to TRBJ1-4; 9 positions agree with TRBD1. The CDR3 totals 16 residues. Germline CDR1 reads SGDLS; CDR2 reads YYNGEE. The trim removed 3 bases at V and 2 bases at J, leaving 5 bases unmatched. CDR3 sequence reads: CASSENRGLTNEKLFF. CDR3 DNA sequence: TGTGCCAGCAGCGAAAACAGGGGGCTCACTAATGAAAAACTGTTTTTT.

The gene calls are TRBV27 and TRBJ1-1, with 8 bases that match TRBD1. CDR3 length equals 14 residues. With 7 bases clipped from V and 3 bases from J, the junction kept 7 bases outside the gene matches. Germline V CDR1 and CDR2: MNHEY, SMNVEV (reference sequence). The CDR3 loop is CASIQGAVDTEAFF. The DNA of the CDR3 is TGTGCCAGCATCCAGGGGGCCGTGGACACTGAAGCTTTCTTT.

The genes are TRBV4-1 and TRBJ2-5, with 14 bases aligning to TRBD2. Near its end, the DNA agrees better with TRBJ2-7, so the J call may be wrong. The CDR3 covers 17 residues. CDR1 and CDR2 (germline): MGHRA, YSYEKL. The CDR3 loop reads CASSQTYGTSGSHEQYF. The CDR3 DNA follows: TGCGCCAGCAGCCAAACCTACGGGACTAGCGGGAGCCACGAGCAGTACTTC.

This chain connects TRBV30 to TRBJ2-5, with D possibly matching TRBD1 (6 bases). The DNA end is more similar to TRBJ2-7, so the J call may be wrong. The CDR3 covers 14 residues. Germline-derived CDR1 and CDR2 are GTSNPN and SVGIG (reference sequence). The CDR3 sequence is CAWRGPGHSYEQYF. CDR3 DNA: TGTGCCTGGAGGGGTCCGGGACACTCCTACGAGCAGTACTTC.

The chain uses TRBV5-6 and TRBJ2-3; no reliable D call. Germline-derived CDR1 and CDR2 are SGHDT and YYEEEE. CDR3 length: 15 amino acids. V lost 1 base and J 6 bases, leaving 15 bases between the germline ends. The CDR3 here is CASSLTPGSMDTQYF. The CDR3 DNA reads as TGTGCCAGCAGCTTGACCCCCGGGTCTATGGATACGCAGTATTTT.

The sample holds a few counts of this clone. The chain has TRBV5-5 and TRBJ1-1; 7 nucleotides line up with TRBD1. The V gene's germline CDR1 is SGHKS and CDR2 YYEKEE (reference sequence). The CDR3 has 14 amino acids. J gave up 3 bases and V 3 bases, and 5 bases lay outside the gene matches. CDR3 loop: CASSSFTGDTEAFF. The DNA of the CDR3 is TGTGCCAGCAGCTCCTTCACAGGGGACACTGAAGCTTTCTTT.

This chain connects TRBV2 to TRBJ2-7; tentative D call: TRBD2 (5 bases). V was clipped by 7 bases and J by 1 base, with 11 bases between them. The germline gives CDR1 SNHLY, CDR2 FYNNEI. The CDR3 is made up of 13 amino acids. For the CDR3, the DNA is TGTGCCAGCAATACAGAGGGTTCCTACGAGCAGTACGTC. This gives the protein CASNTEGSYEQYV.

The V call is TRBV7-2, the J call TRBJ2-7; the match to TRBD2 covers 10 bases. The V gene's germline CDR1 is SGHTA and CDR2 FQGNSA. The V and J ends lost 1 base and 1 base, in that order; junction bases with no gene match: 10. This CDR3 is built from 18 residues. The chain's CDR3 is CASSLGWGTSASSYEQYF. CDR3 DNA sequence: TGTGCCAGCAGCTTAGGGTGGGGGACTAGCGCCTCATCCTACGAGCAGTACTTC.